Presented here are 32 T cell receptor beta chains from one specimen sequenced in a study of beta chain features in type 1 diabetes. Study conclusions and caveats: Significant though moderate, a shortening of TCRB CDR3s appeared in all four CD4+ subsets of Type 1 diabetes patients.

cDNA synthesis used the whole RNA isolate, giving expressed TCRB sequences. Repertoires were generated with immunoSEQ multiplex PCR, while TCRdb's copy carries only in-frame clones and drops some. The table lists hundreds of thousands of clones, roughly 13% of them singletons. No antigen has been identified for these receptors. Sequenced sample: naive CD4+ T cells from blood. Receptors were obtained from a man between 18 and 35 years old with type 1 diabetes.

This clone was recorded a few times. The chain employs TRBV6-6 and TRBJ2-5; D unresolved. CDR1 and CDR2 from the germline V gene are MNHNY and SVGAGI (reference sequence). Trimming stripped 5 bases from V and 2 bases from J, with 12 bases between. The CDR3 length is 14 residues. CDR3 in DNA: TGTGCCAGCAGTCCCCGACCCGCTCAAGAGACCCAGTACTTC. Translated: CASSPRPAQETQYF.

This clone turned up a few times. The V call is TRBV30, the J call TRBJ1-1; D remains ambiguous. The CDR3 covers 12 residues. Germline loops: CDR1 GTSNPN, CDR2 SVGIG (reference sequence). Trimming shortened V by 3 bases and J by 8 bases, and 13 bases separated the two germline ends. CDR3 sequence reads: CAWSRSPSEAFF. Here the CDR3 DNA reads TGTGCCTGGAGCCGCTCCCCCTCGGAAGCTTTCTTT. Based on the CDR3 plus reference TRBV30 and TRBJ1-1, the full variable domain is SQTIHQWPATLVQPVGSPLSLECTVEGTSNPNLYWYRQAAGRGLQLLFYSVGIGQISSEVPQNLSASRPQDRQFILSSKKLLLSDSGFYLCAWSRSPSEAFFGQGTRLTVV.

In this sample, this clone turned up a few times. This chain joins TRBV7-9 and TRBJ2-5; D possibly corresponds to TRBD2 (6 bases). Germline assignment: CDR1 SEHNR and CDR2 FQNEAQ (reference sequence). This CDR3 has 16 residues. The ends were cut back, 7 bases at V and 2 bases at J, with 20 bases in the middle. The CDR3 nucleotides read TGTGCCAGCACCGGGGGTTATCCGGGATATCAAGAGACCCAGTACTTC. It encodes CASTGGYPGYQETQYF. The whole variable domain, filled in from reference TRBV7-9 and TRBJ2-5, reads DTGVSQNPRHKITKRGQNVTFRCDPISEHNRLYWYRQTLGQGPEFLTYFQNEAQLEKSRLLSDRFSAERPKGSFSTLEIQRTEQGDSAMYLCASTGGYPGYQETQYFGPGTRLLVL.

The CDR3 region has the DNA TGTGCCTGGGAGACAGGGGGCTACACCTTC. This sequence encodes CAWETGGYTF. This rearrangement joins TRBV30 to TRBJ1-2, with 7 nucleotides matching TRBD1. Germline CDR1 is GTSNPN and CDR2 is SVGIG (reference sequence). CDR3 length: 10 residues. With V trimmed by 5 bases and J by 8 bases, 2 bases remained unmatched.

A few counts support this clone. The genes are TRBV6-5 and TRBJ2-3; perhaps TRBD2 as D (7 bases). The germline CDR1 and CDR2 sequences are MNHEY and SVGAGI. V was pared by 6 bases and J by 11 bases, with 21 bases between. The CDR3 contains 14 residues. CDR3 region: CASSYPRGGTWQYF. CDR3 DNA: TGTGCCAGCAGCTACCCAAGGGGGGGGACATGGCAGTATTTT.

The chain couples TRBV10-2 to TRBJ2-7; D uncertain. The V gene lost 2 bases and the J gene lost 2 bases, with 10 bases spanning the gap. CDR1 is WSHSY, CDR2 SAAADI, per germline. CDR3 length equals 14 residues. The CDR3 is CASSEIAGTYEQYF. The CDR3 DNA reads TGCGCCAGCAGTGAGATAGCAGGAACCTACGAGCAGTACTTC.

This clone appeared a few times. CDR3 nucleotides: TGTGCCAGCAGCCACCGACAGATCAGGAACACTGAAGCTTTCTTT. It is translated as CASSHRQIRNTEAFF. The chain combines TRBV11-1 with TRBJ1-1, with a weak D call TRBD1 (5 bases). Trimming pared 5 bases from V and 1 base from J, leaving 14 bases between. The CDR3 runs 15 residues. The germline V gene has CDR1 SGHAT and CDR2 FQDESV (reference sequence).

The rearrangement joins TRBV5-1 to TRBJ2-1; 8 bases match TRBD1. CDR1 SGHRS and CDR2 YFSETQ come from the germline V gene. The CDR3 is 13 amino acids. The trim removed 4 bases at V and 5 bases at J, leaving 2 bases unmatched. In DNA form, the CDR3 reads TGCGCCAGCAGCCCGGACAGGGACAATGAGCAGTTCTTC. It specifies CASSPDRDNEQFF.

This clone was observed a handful of times. This rearrangement joins TRBV5-1 to TRBJ2-4; 9 bases match TRBD2. The CDR3 length is 14 residues. Per the germline V gene, CDR1 is SGHRS and CDR2 is YFSETQ. Trimming at V came to 0 bases and at J to 11 bases, leaving 6 bases not matched to a gene. In nucleotides, the CDR3 is TGCGCCAGCAGCTTGGAATCAGCGGGAGGCCTTCAGTACTTC. Translating it yields CASSLESAGGLQYF.

A few counts support this clone. The V gene is TRBV7-2, the J gene TRBJ1-1; no firm D call. The CDR3 length is 13 residues. Germline V gives CDR1 SGHTA, CDR2 FQGNSA. V shed 5 bases and J shed 7 bases, with 14 bases lying between them. Here the CDR3 DNA reads TGTGCCAGCAGCCCCCGGACGGTCCTTGAAGCTTTCTTT. Translating gives CASSPRTVLEAFF.

This clone was recorded a few times. The rearrangement joins TRBV30 to TRBJ2-2; D call uncertain. CDR3 size: 15 residues. Looked up from germline, CDR1 is GTSNPN and CDR2 is SVGIG (reference sequence). Trimming removed 3 bases at V and 0 bases at J, with 11 bases between. The CDR3: CAWRNLGTNTGELFF. The CDR3 bases are TGTGCCTGGAGGAACTTGGGGACGAACACCGGGGAGCTGTTTTTT.

This clone was detected a few times. V usage is TRBV7-2 and J usage is TRBJ2-7; maybe TRBD1 (6 bases). The V gene lost 3 bases and the J gene lost 2 bases, with 11 bases spanning the gap. CDR1 and CDR2 (germline): SGHTA, FQGNSA. The CDR3 loop spans 14 amino acids. CDR3 residues: CASSFSQGAYEQYF. The CDR3 DNA is TGTGCCAGCAGCTTCTCACAGGGCGCCTACGAGCAGTACTTC. The full variable domain, in which reference TRBV7-2 and TRBJ2-7 provide the parts outside the CDR3, is GAGVSQSPSNKVTEKGKDVELRCDPISGHTALYWYRQSLGQGLEFLIYFQGNSAPDKSGLPSDRFSAERTGGSVSTLTIQRTQQEDSAVYLCASSFSQGAYEQYFGPGTRLTVT.

This clone showed up just a few times. The genes are TRBV4-1 and TRBJ1-2; D unclear. The CDR3 length is 16 residues. V lost 1 base, J lost 1 base, and 13 bases lay in between. Per the germline V gene, CDR1 is MGHRA and CDR2 is YSYEKL. DNA for the CDR3: TGCGCCAGCAGCCAAGTTACCGGACGGTATAACTATGGCTACACCTTC. Its protein product is CASSQVTGRYNYGYTF.

This chain joins TRBV4-3 and TRBJ1-5; a possible D gene is TRBD1 (6 bases). Trimming left V 3 bases short and J 5 bases short, with 14 bases between. Germline V lookup: CDR1 LGHNA, CDR2 YSLEER. The CDR3 runs 15 residues. CDR3 sequence: CASSHERGAYQPQHF. The CDR3, as DNA: TGCGCCAGCAGCCATGAGAGGGGGGCGTATCAGCCCCAGCATTTT.

The V call is TRBV5-1, the J call TRBJ2-7; a weak D match, TRBD2 (6 bases). In germline, CDR1 is SGHRS, CDR2 YFSETQ. This CDR3 is built from 14 residues. Trimming took 3 bases from V and 2 from J, leaving 12 bases between them. CDR3 sequence (DNA): TGCGCCAGCAGCTCGGGGCGGGGCACCTACGAGCAGTACTTC. This gives the protein CASSSGRGTYEQYF.

The chain couples TRBV6-4 to TRBJ1-1, with a weak D call TRBD1 (6 bases). The CDR3 is made up of 13 amino acids. V lost 3 bases and J 4 bases, leaving 9 bases between the germline ends. The germline CDR1 and CDR2 sequences are MRHNA and SNTAGT. The CDR3 coding sequence is TGTGCCAGCAGTGAACAGGGAGGCACTGAAGCTTTCTTT. This sequence encodes CASSEQGGTEAFF.

The sample holds a few counts of this clone. The gene calls are TRBV30 and TRBJ1-3, with D unclear. This CDR3 contains 11 residues. Trimming left V 2 bases short and J 8 bases short, with 7 bases between. Germline V lookup: CDR1 GTSNPN, CDR2 SVGIG (reference sequence). The CDR3 bases are TGTGCCTGGAGTTCCGGATACACCATATATTTT. Translating it yields CAWSSGYTIYF.

This sequence joins TRBV5-1 and TRBJ2-2, with TRBD1 matching 8 bases. Germline V lookup: CDR1 SGHRS, CDR2 YFSETQ. V shed 4 bases, J shed 2 bases, and the junction held 4 bases outside the gene matches. The CDR3 has 15 residues. In nucleotides, the CDR3 is TGCGCCAGCAGCAGGACAGGGCGTAACACCGGGGAGCTGTTTTTT. It is translated as CASSRTGRNTGELFF.

As for this clone: The same CDR3 is also encoded by other DNA sequences in this sample. The rearrangement links TRBV20-1 to TRBJ1-1; D call uncertain. V was cut by 5 bases and J by 4 bases, with 8 bases left in between. The germline V gene encodes CDR1 DFQATT and CDR2 SNEGSKA (reference sequence). The CDR3 sequence is 11 residues long. The DNA for the CDR3 is TGCAGTGCTGTCAAGGGCACTGAAGCTTTCTTT. Encoded protein: CSAVKGTEAFF.

The CDR3 protein is CASSRLAGDGEQFF. The CDR3 DNA follows: TGTGCCAGCAGCCGACTAGCGGGGGACGGTGAGCAGTTCTTC. This sequence joins TRBV7-9 and TRBJ2-1, with 12 bases matching TRBD2. Germline CDR1 SEHNR, CDR2 FQNEAQ (reference sequence). After removal of 5 bases from V and 9 bases from J, the junction contained 5 bases not matched to a gene. CDR3 length: 14 residues.

This clone was recorded a few times. This chain connects TRBV9 to TRBJ2-7, with 13 bases fitting TRBD2. Trimming at V came to 0 bases and at J to 9 bases, leaving 3 bases not matched to a gene. CDR3 size: 14 residues. CDR1 and CDR2 from the germline V gene are SGDLS and YYNGEE. The CDR3 sequence: CASSVGLAGGAQYF. CDR3 DNA: TGTGCCAGCAGCGTAGGACTAGCGGGAGGTGCGCAGTACTTC.

The CDR3 protein is CSPTGGIGYTF. The CDR3 region has the DNA TGCAGTCCCACAGGGGGTATTGGCTACACCTTC. The rearrangement links TRBV20-1 to TRBJ1-2; TRBD1 agrees at 8 bases. V lost 8 bases to trimming and J lost 7 bases; unmatched junction nucleotides: 6. Germline V CDR1 and CDR2: DFQATT, SNEGSKA (reference sequence). The CDR3 covers 11 residues.

The CDR3 DNA reads TGTGCCATCGGATCAGGGGCAGATACGCAGTATTTT. Its translation: CAIGSGADTQYF. The genes are TRBV10-3 and TRBJ2-3, with D possibly matching TRBD1 (6 bases). Trimming removed 8 bases from V and 4 bases from J, with 10 bases in between. The CDR3 sequence is 12 residues long. Germline CDR1 ENHRY, CDR2 SYGVKD.

This clone was seen a handful of times. This rearrangement joins TRBV19 to TRBJ1-1; weak D call: TRBD1 (5 bases). The V end lost 4 bases, the J end lost 5 bases, and 17 bases lay between the germline ends. CDR3 length: 15 residues. CDR1 and CDR2 (germline): LNHDA, SQIVND (reference sequence). The CDR3 is CASSTFQGVRTEAFF. The CDR3 coding sequence is TGTGCCAGTAGTACCTTTCAGGGAGTGAGGACTGAAGCTTTCTTT. The entire variable domain, with the rest obtained from reference TRBV19 and TRBJ1-1, is as follows: DGGITQSPKYLFRKEGQNVTLSCEQNLNHDAMYWYRQDPGQGLRLIYYSQIVNDFQKGDIAEGYSVSREKKESFPLTVTSAQKNPTAFYLCASSTFQGVRTEAFFGQGTRLTVV.

This clone was counted a few times. V is TRBV4-3 and J is TRBJ2-3; no clear D. Trimming shortened V by 6 bases and J by 4 bases, and 14 bases separated the two germline ends. The CDR3 is 14 amino acids. The germline CDR1 and CDR2 sequences are LGHNA and YSLEER. The CDR3 region is CASSYSYVPDTQYF. In DNA, the CDR3 is TGCGCCAGCAGTTACTCCTACGTTCCAGATACGCAGTATTTT.

This clone was counted only a few times. The CDR3 is CASSEYDGGAGTQYF. The CDR3 nucleotides read TGTGCCAGCAGTGAATATGACGGGGGGGCAGGCACGCAGTATTTT. The gene calls are TRBV25-1 and TRBJ2-3; 8 bases line up with TRBD2. The CDR3 loop spans 15 amino acids. Germline loops: CDR1 MGHDK, CDR2 SYGVNS. V lost 0 bases and J lost 9; bases outside the gene matches: 8.

J is TRBJ2-5 and V is TRBV7-2; 12 nucleotides align to TRBD2. V lost 1 base to trimming and J lost 1 base; unmatched junction nucleotides: 4. This CDR3 has 17 amino acids. From germline, CDR1 is SGHTA and CDR2 FQGNSA. CDR3 coding DNA: TGTGCCAGCAGCTTAGTTGGGACTAGCGGGTCCCAAGAGACCCAGTACTTC. It specifies CASSLVGTSGSQETQYF.

This clone was seen only a few times. This rearrangement joins TRBV7-9 to TRBJ2-5, with D possibly matching TRBD2 (6 bases). The length of the CDR3 is 15 residues. Germline V gene sequence: CDR1 SEHNR, CDR2 FQNEAQ (reference sequence). V dropped 5 bases and J dropped 3 bases, with 16 bases sitting between them. In nucleotides, the CDR3 is TGTGCCAGCAGCACCCGGGACTCCACAAAAGAGACCCAGTACTTC. Translation gives CASSTRDSTKETQYF.

V usage is TRBV30 and J usage is TRBJ2-1, with TRBD2 as a possible D gene (5 bases). Germline V lookup: CDR1 GTSNPN, CDR2 SVGIG (reference sequence). V lost 5 bases and J 1 base, leaving 15 bases between the germline ends. This CDR3 contains 15 residues. The CDR3 region has the DNA TGTGCCTGGGCGACAACCCGGGGATCCTACAATGAGCAGTTCTTC. It is translated as CAWATTRGSYNEQFF.

The rearrangement joins TRBV7-3 to TRBJ2-3; D is perhaps TRBD2 (7 bases). Germline V gene sequence: CDR1 SGHTA, CDR2 FQGTGA. V was trimmed by 1 base and J by 2 bases, leaving 13 bases between them. This CDR3 region has 16 residues. CDR3 protein: CASSLSLAGATDTQYF. The CDR3 nucleotides read TGTGCCAGCAGCTTAAGCCTGGCGGGGGCCACAGATACGCAGTATTTT.

This clone occurred a few times. A read error may account for a junction end that differs from germline. The chain is built from TRBV7-7 and TRBJ2-5, with 11 bases identical to TRBD2. Germline-derived CDR1 and CDR2 are SSHAT and FNYEAQ (reference sequence). The CDR3 is 19 amino acids. CDR3 residues: CASSLARGKLAGDQETQYF. In nucleotides, the CDR3 is TGTGCTAGCAGCTTAGCGAGAGGAAAACTAGCGGGGGATCAAGAGACCCAGTACTTC.

The rearrangement joins TRBV18 to TRBJ2-7, with D possibly matching TRBD1 (7 bases). The germline V gene has CDR1 KGHSH and CDR2 LQKENI. Trimming removed 5 bases from V and 1 base from J, with 12 bases in between. CDR3 length: 14 residues. The CDR3: CASSAGQMSYEQYF. The DNA for the CDR3 is TGTGCCAGCTCAGCGGGACAGATGTCCTACGAGCAGTACTTC.